The entry that follows covers one T cell receptor beta chain sequence. The target of this receptor is not known. Per-nucleotide qualities are absent, and no much larger clonotype sits a single base away. The data were taken from a study of patients and donors after allogeneic stem cell transplantation (dated by TCRdb to about 2020). The receptor library was made with RT-PCR. Sequencing used a NextSeq 550. TCRdb reprocessing: public reads trimmed at Q25 with fastp, clones called with MiXCR, in-frame beta chains kept. Identical CDR3 protein sequences are pooled into one entry, listed with their most common genes and DNA. This sample has about 90,000 distinct CDR3 sequences in its table, and roughly 48% of those were observed once. The ten largest clones take up approximately 60% of the sample. Counted from cysteine to phenylalanine, this CDR3 has 12 amino acids. Of the read, only the CDR3 DNA is kept; its 36 bases are in frame from base 1. Relative to germline, V is 3 bases shorter and J is 8 bases shorter, with 8 bases between their ends. Reading the germline V gene gives CDR1 KGHSH and CDR2 LQKENI.

The chain was built from TRBV18 and TRBJ2-4; D gene: possibly TRBD1, on 5 matching bases. The specimen sequenced was blood, either unsorted or a sorted T cell fraction (not recorded which). This TCR came from a human donor who was either an allogeneic HSCT recipient or a stem cell or donor lymphocyte infusion donor (not recorded which). It is not recorded whose cells these are; they may come from a transplant donor. The CDR3 region has the sequence CASSPQGHIQYF. The nucleotide sequence is TGTGCCAGCTCACCGCAGGGTCACATTCAGTACTTC.